Listed here is a single T cell receptor (beta chain). The data belong to a study of cytomegalovirus exposure and HLA in healthy donors. Use of 60 Vbeta and 13 Jbeta primers characterized the PCR. TCRdb's copy holds only in-frame clones and misses some; the assay was immunoSEQ multiplex PCR. This table has about 70,000 clones, 75% to 90% appearing once. Trimming at V came to 6 bases and at J to 7 bases, leaving 7 bases not matched to a gene. The CDR3 runs 15 residues. CDR1 and CDR2 (germline): MNHEY, SMNVEV (reference sequence). The chain has TRBV27 and TRBJ2-1; 12 positions agree with TRBD2. The sequence was obtained from a woman in her twenties or thirties in good health and CMV-seropositive. Sample: PBMCs. The CDR3 sequence: CASRQTSGRWNEQFF. The DNA of the CDR3 is TGTGCCAGCAGACAGACTAGCGGGAGATGGAATGAGCAGTTCTTC.